This is a list of T cell receptor beta chains from one sample in a study of cytomegalovirus exposure and HLA in healthy donors. Generated by immunoSEQ multiplex PCR, the TCRdb table keeps only in-frame clones and is missing some. The sample includes 40,000 to 45,000 clones, around 90% of them seen just once. Material for sequencing was PBMCs. These TCRs come from a woman between 35 and 50 years old in good health and CMV-seropositive. Both conserved end residues are part of each CDR3. The D gene is left open where the match is weak. A clone size is listed for some rows: how often the clone was seen (once, few, many), or a class if it is expanded.

v_gene	d_gene	j_gene	abundance	len	CDR3aa	CDR3nt
TRBV28	TRBD2	TRBJ2-1	NA	16	CASSPGTSGKYNEQFF	TGTGCCAGCTCGCCCGGGACTAGCGGGAAATACAATGAGCAGTTCTTC
TRBV20-1	NA	TRBJ2-3	few	11	CSARPGDTQYF	TGCAGTGCTAGGCCCGGAGATACGCAGTATTTT
TRBV5-6	TRBD2	TRBJ2-7	NA	19	CASSSLGLGTSGRAREQYF	TGTGCCAGCAGCTCCCTTGGGCTCGGGACTAGCGGGAGGGCACGTGAGCAGTACTTC
TRBV11-3	NA	TRBJ2-2	NA	16	CASSLSGSLNTGELFF	TGTGCCAGCAGCTTAAGTGGGAGCTTAAACACCGGGGAGCTGTTTTTT
TRBV5-1	NA	TRBJ1-5	NA	15	CASSQFPNQGQPQHF	TGCGCCAGCAGCCAATTCCCTAATCAGGGCCAGCCCCAGCATTTT
TRBV5-5	NA	TRBJ1-1	once	15	CASSAWGPVNTEAFF	TGTGCCAGCAGCGCATGGGGCCCGGTGAACACTGAAGCTTTCTTT
TRBV5-1	NA	TRBJ2-7	NA	14	CASSLRDSDYEQYF	TGCGCCAGCAGCCTCCGGGACTCGGACTACGAGCAGTACTTC
TRBV19	TRBD1	TRBJ2-3	NA	15	CASSKTGGSTDTQYF	TGTGCCAGTAGTAAGACAGGGGGGAGCACAGATACGCAGTATTTT
TRBV19	NA	TRBJ2-3	NA	13	CAVAGQGPDTQYF	TGTGCCGTCGCCGGGCAGGGTCCAGATACGCAGTATTTT
TRBV7-2	TRBD2	TRBJ2-1	NA	13	CASSLKRLAEQFF	TGTGCCAGCAGCTTGAAGCGACTAGCGGAGCAGTTCTTC
TRBV21-1	NA	TRBJ2-7	NA	14	CASSTFPQGSEQYF	TGTGCCAGCAGCACCTTTCCTCAGGGATCCGAGCAGTACTTC
TRBV27	NA	TRBJ2-3	once	14	CASSLSLGTDTQYF	TGTGCCAGCAGTTTATCGTTAGGCACAGATACGCAGTATTTT
TRBV5-6	NA	TRBJ1-4	NA	14	CASSLIATNEKLFF	TGTGCCAGCAGTCTGATAGCAACTAATGAAAAACTGTTTTTT
TRBV14	TRBD1	TRBJ2-5	once	15	CASSRWDRGKETQYF	TGTGCCAGCAGCCGGTGGGACAGAGGAAAAGAGACCCAGTACTTC
TRBV2	TRBD1	TRBJ1-1	few	17	CASSRTRQGLDNTEAFF	TGTGCCAGCAGTCGTACGCGACAGGGACTAGACAACACTGAAGCTTTCTTT
TRBV7-2	TRBD1	TRBJ1-2	NA	14	CASSSGQEGFGYTF	TGTGCCAGCAGCTCCGGACAGGAGGGGTTTGGCTACACCTTC
TRBV13	TRBD1	TRBJ2-3	NA	17	CASSTDTGVTSTDTQYF	TGTGCCAGCAGTACGGATACAGGGGTTACTAGCACAGATACGCAGTATTTT
TRBV19	NA	TRBJ1-5	once	15	CASSWAANSNQPQHF	TGTGCCAGTAGTTGGGCAGCTAATAGCAATCAGCCCCAGCATTTT
TRBV6-5	NA	TRBJ2-2	NA	13	CASGARRTGELFF	TGTGCCAGCGGTGCTAGACGGACCGGGGAGCTGTTTTTT